The clone carrying this T cell receptor (beta chain) was recorded at least ten times. The entry originates in a study of T cells in Graves' hyperthyroidism and ophthalmopathy. The V gene's germline CDR1 is MGHRA and CDR2 YSYEKL. The CDR3 runs to 15 residues. The germline V and J ends were trimmed by 6 bases and 2 bases, with 15 bases remaining between them. The CDR3 regions of TCR beta were amplified from RNA transcripts. First-round RT-PCR with HTBI primers amplified the TCR CDR3 region. In TCRdb, the multiplex PCR reads were re-called with MiXCR into one record per CDR3 protein. Of about 580,000 distinct CDR3 sequences listed, approximately 15% are singletons.

This TCR came from a woman aged 30 to 39 with Graves' hyperthyroidism that later progressed to Graves' ophthalmopathy. Sequencing was carried out using blood. The chain joins TRBV4-1 to TRBJ2-3; D may match TRBD1 or TRBD2 (5 bases each). The CDR3 protein is CASRSQQDFTDTQYF. As DNA, the CDR3 is TGCGCCAGCAGGTCTCAACAGGACTTCACAGATACGCAGTATTTT.